Presented here are 19 T cell receptor beta chains from one specimen sequenced in a study of tumor-infiltrating lymphocytes in primary liver carcinoma. A constant-region primer primed TCR beta cDNA synthesis from about 550 ng of total RNA. TCR beta libraries came from three nested multiplex PCR rounds using slightly modified ARM-PCR. PCR rounds one and two used TRBV1-TRBV30 forward primers with a C-beta reverse primer for about 11 cycles each. In TCRdb, the multiplex PCR reads were re-called with MiXCR into one record per CDR3 protein. In the table there are fewer than 350,000 distinct CDR3 sequences, 65% of which are singletons. Germline DNA was extracted alongside blood RNA, which was obtained from unsorted whole blood. Specimen: peripheral blood. These receptors were taken from a man aged 40-50 years with primary liver carcinoma and hepatitis B virus infection.

As to this clonotype: The junction departs from germline at one end; a sequencing error may be responsible. The V gene is TRBV5-1, the J gene TRBJ2-4; D may be TRBD1 (5 bases). CDR3 length: 14 residues. Germline V gene sequence: CDR1 SGHRS, CDR2 YFSETQ. CDR3 coding DNA: TGCGCCAGCAGCTTCGACAGTTCCAAAAACATTAAGTACTTC. Translation: CASSFDSSKNIKYF.

The table lists this clonotype with a count of one. The junction shows a germline mismatch at one end, possibly a read error. The chain is built from TRBV11-2 and TRBJ2-5; 7 nucleotides line up with TRBD2. Germline CDR1 reads SGHAT; CDR2 reads FQNNGV. The CDR3 is 12 amino acids. CDR3 sequence reads: CTSSLVGRTVTF. The CDR3 DNA follows: TGTACCAGCAGCTTAGTCGGGAGGACCGTGACATTC.

In the case of this clonotype: This could be a read error, since a much larger clone is one nucleotide away. The V gene is TRBV6-6, the J gene TRBJ2-3, with a possible D match to TRBD1 (5 bases). The CDR3 is 15 residues long. Per the germline V gene, CDR1 is MNHNY and CDR2 is SVGAGI (reference sequence). The CDR3 sequence is CASCYNRQTTDTQYF. The CDR3 DNA sequence: TGTGCCAGCTGTTACAACCGACAGACTACAGATACGCAGTATTTT.

About this clonotype itself: Just one base apart from a much larger clone, this may be a read error. The CDR3: CASRKASEQFF. The CDR3 DNA reads as TGTGCCAGCAGAAAGGCCAGTGAGCAGTTCTTC. The gene calls are TRBV6-6 and TRBJ2-1; D is unclear. The CDR3 spans 11 residues. The germline V gene has CDR1 MNHNY and CDR2 SVGAGI (reference sequence). V was pared by 6 bases and J by 9 bases, with 9 bases between.

This clonotype occurred many times. V gene TRBV12-3 or TRBV12-4 combines with J gene TRBJ2-4, with D uncertain. V lost 5 bases and J 8 bases, leaving 16 bases between the germline ends. The CDR3 runs to 14 residues. The CDR3 coding sequence is TGTGCCAGCAGTCCAACAGCATTTGCGGACATTCAGTACTTC. It yields the protein CASSPTAFADIQYF.

This clonotype was recorded many times. The chain has TRBV6-6 and TRBJ1-5; TRBD1 agrees at 9 bases. Germline V gene sequence: CDR1 MNHNY, CDR2 SVGAGI (reference sequence). After removal of 5 bases from V and 4 bases from J, the junction contained 6 bases not matched to a gene. The CDR3 covers 15 residues. Here the CDR3 reads CASSRDREWNQPQHF. CDR3 bases: TGTGCCAGCAGTAGGGACAGGGAATGGAATCAGCCCCAGCATTTT.

The chain couples TRBV12-5 to TRBJ2-1; TRBD1 aligns across 9 bases. The CDR3 sequence is 15 residues long. The V segment lost 5 bases and the J segment 8 bases; nucleotides outside the gene matches: 10. Per the germline V gene, CDR1 is LGHNT and CDR2 is FRNRAP. The CDR3 sequence is CASGPPGQGIHEQFF. The DNA of the CDR3 is TGTGCTAGTGGTCCTCCGGGACAGGGTATACATGAGCAGTTCTTC.

The chain has TRBV5-5 and TRBJ2-3; 8 bases are shared with TRBD2. Trimming at V came to 4 bases and at J to 4 bases, leaving 8 bases not matched to a gene. In germline, CDR1 is SGHKS, CDR2 YYEKEE (reference sequence). This CDR3 region has 15 residues. The chain's CDR3 is CASSAPSGSADTQYF. CDR3 in DNA: TGTGCCAGCAGCGCCCCCAGCGGGAGCGCAGATACGCAGTATTTT.

Comment on this clonotype: The junction departs from germline at one end; a sequencing error may be responsible. The chain recombines TRBV5-1 with TRBJ1-4; no definite D call. The CDR3 loop spans 15 amino acids. Germline-derived CDR1 and CDR2 are SGHRS and YFSETQ. The CDR3 loop reads CASRPDGATNKKLFF. CDR3 sequence (DNA): TGCGCCAGCAGACCCGACGGCGCAACTAATAAAAAACTGTTTTTT.

Details on this clonotype: It is likely a read error, because the conserved phenylalanine at the end of the CDR3 is missing. V is TRBV11-2 and J is TRBJ2-7; the D gene is possibly TRBD2 (5 bases). The germline CDR1 and CDR2 sequences are SGHAT and FQNNGV. This CDR3 is built from 12 residues. CDR3 DNA: TGTGCCAGCAGTTTAGAGGGCTACGAGCAGTACATC. It encodes CASSLEGYEQYI.

This clonotype has a count of ten or more. The chain couples TRBV29-1 to TRBJ2-7; tentatively, D is TRBD2 (5 bases). CDR1 is SQVTM, CDR2 ANQGSEA, per germline. This CDR3 has 12 amino acids. Trimming shortened V by 3 bases and J by 6 bases, and 12 bases separated the two germline ends. The CDR3 is CSVEAGVGEQYF. The DNA for the CDR3 is TGCAGCGTTGAGGCCGGGGTGGGCGAGCAGTACTTC.

Concerning this clonotype itself: Compared with germline, one end of the junction differs, possibly owing to a read error. This chain uses TRBV11-2 with TRBJ2-5; 11 bases line up with TRBD2. Germline V lookup: CDR1 SGHAT, CDR2 FQNNGV. The length of the CDR3 is 14 residues. The CDR3 DNA follows: TGTGCCAGCAGATTAGCGGGACTAGCGGAGACCCAGCACTTC. Its protein product is CASRLAGLAETQHF. The full variable domain, in which reference TRBV11-2 and TRBJ2-5 provide the parts outside the CDR3, is EAGVAQSPRYKIIEKRQSVAFWCNPISGHATLYWYQQILGQGPKLLIQFQNNGVVDDSQLPKDRFSAERLKGVDSTLKIQPAKLEDSAVYLCASRLAGLAETQHFGPGTRLLVL.

Concerning this clonotype: A read error may account for a junction end that differs from germline. The rearrangement links TRBV4-1 to TRBJ1-3, with D uncertain. Germline V gives CDR1 MGHRA, CDR2 YSYEKL. The CDR3 contains 16 residues. The CDR3 nucleotides are TGCGCCAGCAACCAAGAGAGCGGGCTCTCTGGAAACACCGTATATTTT. It encodes CASNQESGLSGNTVYF.

A note on this clonotype: The junction departs from the called germline gene at one end, perhaps through a read error. The chain carries TRBV5-1 and TRBJ2-7, with a weak D call TRBD2 (6 bases). CDR1 is SGHRS, CDR2 YFSETQ, per germline. The CDR3 length is 13 residues. The CDR3 reads CASRTGASYEHYF. The CDR3 bases are TGCGCCAGCAGGACGGGAGCCTCCTACGAGCACTACTTC. The complete variable domain, with remaining parts taken from reference TRBV5-1 and TRBJ2-7, reads KAGVTQTPRYLIKTRGQQVTLSCSPISGHRSVSWYQQTPGQGLQFLFEYFSETQRNKGNFPGRFSGRQFSNSRSEMNVSTLELGDSALYLCASRTGASYEHYFGPGTRLTVT.

A word on this clonotype: Just one base apart from a much larger clone, this may be a read error. The CDR3, as DNA: TGTGCCAGCAGATTCCTCGTGAGCGGGAGGGCCAGCGAGCGGTACTTC. Translation: CASRFLVSGRASERYF. This chain connects TRBV6-5 to TRBJ2-7; the match to TRBD2 covers 10 bases. The CDR3 runs 16 residues. Per the germline V gene, CDR1 is MNHEY and CDR2 is SVGAGI.

This clonotype was seen only once. A junction boundary mismatches the germline segment, possibly from a read error. The gene calls are TRBV6-5 and TRBJ2-6; 7 bases match TRBD1. This CDR3 is built from 18 residues. Germline values: CDR1 MNHEY, CDR2 SVGAGI. The CDR3 sequence: CDSSYDRVPSSGANVLTF. The CDR3, as DNA: TGTGACAGCAGTTACGACAGGGTCCCCTCCTCTGGGGCCAACGTCCTGACTTTC.

This clonotype was seen ten or more times. The V call is TRBV6-1, the J call TRBJ2-2; 13 nucleotides match TRBD2. This CDR3 comprises 17 residues. V shed 6 bases, J shed 4 bases, and the junction held 8 bases outside the gene matches. Germline V gene lookup returns CDR1 MNHNS and CDR2 SASEGT. CDR3 region: CASRLAGGPGGTGELFF. In DNA form, the CDR3 reads TGTGCCAGCAGACTAGCGGGAGGGCCAGGAGGCACCGGGGAGCTGTTTTTT.

The chain couples TRBV5-4 to TRBJ2-5; a weak D match, TRBD1 (6 bases). Germline V gene lookup returns CDR1 SGHNT and CDR2 YYREEE (reference sequence). The CDR3 sequence is 14 residues long. V lost 5 bases and J lost 5, with 16 bases in between. In DNA, the CDR3 is TGTGCCAGCAGAACCCAGGGGATCGAGGAGACCCAGTACTTC. It encodes CASRTQGIEETQYF.

The chain uses TRBV6-5 and TRBJ1-3; TRBD1 might be the D (6 bases). Germline-derived CDR1 and CDR2 are MNHEY and SVGAGI. Trimming removed 0 bases from V and 2 bases from J, with 11 bases in between. The CDR3 runs to 16 residues. The CDR3 region has the DNA TGTGCCAGCAGTTACTCCTTAGGACAGCCTGGAAACACCATATATTTT. Encoded protein: CASSYSLGQPGNTIYF.